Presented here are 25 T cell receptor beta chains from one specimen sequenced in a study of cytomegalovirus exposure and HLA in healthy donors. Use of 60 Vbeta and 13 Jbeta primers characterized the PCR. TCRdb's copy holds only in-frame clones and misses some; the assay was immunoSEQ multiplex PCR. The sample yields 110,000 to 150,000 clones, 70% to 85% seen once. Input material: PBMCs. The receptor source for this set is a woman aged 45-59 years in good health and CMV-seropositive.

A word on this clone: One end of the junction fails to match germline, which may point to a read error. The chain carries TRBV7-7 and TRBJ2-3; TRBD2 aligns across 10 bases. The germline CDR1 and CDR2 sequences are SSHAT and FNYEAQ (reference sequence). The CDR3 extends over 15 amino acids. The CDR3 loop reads CASSPAGGPIDTQYF. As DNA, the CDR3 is TGTGCTAGCAGCCCAGCGGGGGGGCCGATAGATACGCAGTATTTT.

As DNA, the CDR3 is TGCGCCAGCCTAGACCCCCCCCCGTCAGTCGAGACCCAGTACTTC. Translation gives CASLDPPPSVETQYF. This chain links TRBV10-2 with TRBJ2-5; D unresolved. Germline-derived CDR1 and CDR2 are WSHSY and SAAADI. Trimming took 8 bases from V and 5 from J, leaving 21 bases between them. The CDR3 sequence is 15 residues long.

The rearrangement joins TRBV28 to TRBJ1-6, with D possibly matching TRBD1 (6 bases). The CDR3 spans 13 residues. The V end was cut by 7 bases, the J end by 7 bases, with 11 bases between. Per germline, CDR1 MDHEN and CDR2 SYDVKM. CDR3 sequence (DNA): TGTGCCAGCAACCGGGACACAAATTCACCCCTCCACTTT. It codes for CASNRDTNSPLHF.

CDR3 in DNA: TGTGCCAGCAGTCCGCAATCGACAGGGGGCCGTACTTTCTCCTACGAGCAGTACTTC. This sequence encodes CASSPQSTGGRTFSYEQYF. The chain carries TRBV2 and TRBJ2-7; 10 nucleotides agree with TRBD1. Germline V gene sequence: CDR1 SNHLY, CDR2 FYNNEI. The ends lost 5 bases at V and 0 bases at J; junction bases unmatched: 16. The CDR3 runs to 19 residues. The variable domain in full, with the rest retrieved from reference TRBV2 and TRBJ2-7, is EPEVTQTPSHQVTQMGQEVILRCVPISNHLYFYWYRQILGQKVEFLVSFYNNEISEKSEIFDDQFSVERPDGSNFTLKIRSTKLEDSAMYFCASSPQSTGGRTFSYEQYFGPGTRLTVT.

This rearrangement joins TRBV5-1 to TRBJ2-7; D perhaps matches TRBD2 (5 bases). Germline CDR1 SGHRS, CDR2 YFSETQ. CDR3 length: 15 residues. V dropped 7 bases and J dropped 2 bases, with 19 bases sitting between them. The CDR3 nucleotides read TGCGCCAGCGGAATTGGACGGACCGGGGCCTACGAGCAGTACTTC. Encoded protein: CASGIGRTGAYEQYF.

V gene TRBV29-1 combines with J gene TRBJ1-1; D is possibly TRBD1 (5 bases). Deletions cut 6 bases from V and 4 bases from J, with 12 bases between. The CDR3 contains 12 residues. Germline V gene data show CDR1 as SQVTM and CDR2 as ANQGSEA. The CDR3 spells CSVQGFGTEAFF. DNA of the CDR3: TGCAGCGTGCAGGGTTTCGGCACTGAAGCTTTCTTT.

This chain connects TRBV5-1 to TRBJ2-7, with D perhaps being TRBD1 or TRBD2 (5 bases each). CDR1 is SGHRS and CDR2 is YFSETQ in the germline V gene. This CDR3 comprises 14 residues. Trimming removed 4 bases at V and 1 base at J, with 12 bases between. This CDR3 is CASSMGRGSYEQYF. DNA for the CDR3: TGCGCCAGCAGCATGGGACGGGGATCCTACGAGCAGTACTTC.

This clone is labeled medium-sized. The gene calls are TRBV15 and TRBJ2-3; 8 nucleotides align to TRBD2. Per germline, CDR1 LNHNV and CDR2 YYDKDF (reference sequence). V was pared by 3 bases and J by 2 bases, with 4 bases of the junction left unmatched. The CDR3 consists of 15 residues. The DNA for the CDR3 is TGTGCCACCAGCAGTGAGCGGGGGTCCACAGATACGCAGTATTTT. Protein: CATSSERGSTDTQYF.

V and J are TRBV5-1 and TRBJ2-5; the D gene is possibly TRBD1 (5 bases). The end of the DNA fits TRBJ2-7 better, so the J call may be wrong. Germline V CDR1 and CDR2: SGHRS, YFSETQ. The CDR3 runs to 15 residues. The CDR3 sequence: CASSLEGLSTYEQYF. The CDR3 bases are TGCGCCAGCAGCTTGGAGGGGCTCTCTACCTACGAGCAGTACTTC.

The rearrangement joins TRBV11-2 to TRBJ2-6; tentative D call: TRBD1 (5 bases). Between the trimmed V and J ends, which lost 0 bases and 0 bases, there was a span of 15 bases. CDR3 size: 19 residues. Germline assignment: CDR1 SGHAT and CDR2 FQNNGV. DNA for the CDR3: TGTGCCAGCAGCTTAGATACCAGGGCCTCCTTCTCTGGGGCCAACGTCCTGACTTTC. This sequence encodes CASSLDTRASFSGANVLTF.

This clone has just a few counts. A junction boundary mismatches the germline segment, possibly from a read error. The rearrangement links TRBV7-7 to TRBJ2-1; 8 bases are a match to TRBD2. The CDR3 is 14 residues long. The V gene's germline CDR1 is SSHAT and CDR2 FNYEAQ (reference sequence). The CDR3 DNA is TGTGCTAGCAGTCCGGGGGGGCAGAACAATGAGCAGTTCTTC. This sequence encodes CASSPGGQNNEQFF.

CDR3 nucleotide sequence: TGTGCCAGCAGCGGTCGAACAGGGGAAAACACCATATATTTT. This sequence encodes CASSGRTGENTIYF. This chain connects TRBV7-9 to TRBJ1-3; 7 nucleotides line up with TRBD1. CDR1 and CDR2 from the germline V gene are SEHNR and FQNEAQ (reference sequence). The CDR3 is 14 residues long. Trimming cost V 5 bases and J 6 bases; bases outside gene matches: 7.

Here the CDR3 reads CASSLTDRGLEAFF. The CDR3 DNA reads TGTGCCAGCTCTCTTACGGACAGGGGACTTGAAGCTTTCTTT. V gene TRBV27 combines with J gene TRBJ1-1, with 9 positions matching TRBD1. This CDR3 is 14 amino acids long. J gave up 7 bases and V 8 bases, and 11 bases lay outside the gene matches. Germline CDR1 is MNHEY and CDR2 is SMNVEV (reference sequence).

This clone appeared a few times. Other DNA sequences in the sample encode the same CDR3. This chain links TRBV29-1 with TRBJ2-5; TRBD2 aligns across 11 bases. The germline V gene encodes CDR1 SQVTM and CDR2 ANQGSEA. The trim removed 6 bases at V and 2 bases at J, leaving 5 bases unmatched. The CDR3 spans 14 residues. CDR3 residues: CSVAGTSGQETQYF. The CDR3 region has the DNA TGCAGCGTAGCCGGGACTAGCGGACAAGAGACCCAGTACTTC.

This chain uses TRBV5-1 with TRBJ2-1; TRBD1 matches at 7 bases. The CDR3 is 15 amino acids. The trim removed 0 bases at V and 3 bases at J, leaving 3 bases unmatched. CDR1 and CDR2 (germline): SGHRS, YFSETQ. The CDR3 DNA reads TGCGCCAGCAGCTTGGACGGGACAGTCTACAATGAGCAGTTCTTC. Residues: CASSLDGTVYNEQFF.

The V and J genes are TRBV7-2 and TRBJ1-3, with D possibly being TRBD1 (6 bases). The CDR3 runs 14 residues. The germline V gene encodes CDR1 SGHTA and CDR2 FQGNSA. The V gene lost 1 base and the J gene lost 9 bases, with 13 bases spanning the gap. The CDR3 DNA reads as TGTGCCAGCAGCTTAGATACAGGGCGAGGCACCATATATTTT. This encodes CASSLDTGRGTIYF. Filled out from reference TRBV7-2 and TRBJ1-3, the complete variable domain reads GAGVSQSPSNKVTEKGKDVELRCDPISGHTALYWYRQSLGQGLEFLIYFQGNSAPDKSGLPSDRFSAERTGGSVSTLTIQRTQQEDSAVYLCASSLDTGRGTIYFGEGSWLTVV.

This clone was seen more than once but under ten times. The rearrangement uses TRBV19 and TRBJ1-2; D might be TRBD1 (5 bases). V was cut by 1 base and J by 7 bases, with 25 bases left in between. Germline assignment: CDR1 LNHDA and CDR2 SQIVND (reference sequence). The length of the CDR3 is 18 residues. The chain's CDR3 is CASSIAGRGSAGGSGYTF. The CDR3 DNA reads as TGTGCCAGTAGTATAGCCGGGCGGGGCAGCGCCGGAGGTAGTGGCTACACCTTC. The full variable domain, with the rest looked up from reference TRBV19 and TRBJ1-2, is DGGITQSPKYLFRKEGQNVTLSCEQNLNHDAMYWYRQDPGQGLRLIYYSQIVNDFQKGDIAEGYSVSREKKESFPLTVTSAQKNPTAFYLCASSIAGRGSAGGSGYTFGSGTRLTVV.

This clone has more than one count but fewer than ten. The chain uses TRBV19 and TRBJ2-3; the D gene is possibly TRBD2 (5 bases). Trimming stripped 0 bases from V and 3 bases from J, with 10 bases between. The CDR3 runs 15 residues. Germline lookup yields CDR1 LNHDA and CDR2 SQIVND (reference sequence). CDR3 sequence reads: CASSIEPRLTDTQYF. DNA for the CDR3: TGTGCCAGTAGTATAGAACCCCGACTAACAGATACGCAGTATTTT.

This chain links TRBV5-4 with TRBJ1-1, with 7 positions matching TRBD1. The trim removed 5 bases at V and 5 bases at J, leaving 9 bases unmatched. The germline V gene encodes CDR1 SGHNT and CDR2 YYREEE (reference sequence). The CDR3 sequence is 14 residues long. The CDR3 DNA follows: TGTGCCAGCAGGGGGGCGGGCAGGGGGACTGAAGCTTTCTTT. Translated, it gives CASRGAGRGTEAFF. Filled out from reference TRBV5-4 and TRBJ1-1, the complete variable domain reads ETGVTQSPTHLIKTRGQQVTLRCSSQSGHNTVSWYQQALGQGPQFIFQYYREEENGRGNFPPRFSGLQFPNYSSELNVNALELDDSALYLCASRGAGRGTEAFFGQGTRLTVV.

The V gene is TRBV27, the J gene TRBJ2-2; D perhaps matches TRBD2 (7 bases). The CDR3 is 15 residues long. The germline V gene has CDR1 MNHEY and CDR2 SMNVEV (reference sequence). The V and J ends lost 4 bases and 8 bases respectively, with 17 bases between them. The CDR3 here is CASSSGTRGVGELFF. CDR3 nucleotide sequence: TGTGCCAGCAGTTCCGGGACACGGGGGGTAGGGGAGCTGTTTTTT.

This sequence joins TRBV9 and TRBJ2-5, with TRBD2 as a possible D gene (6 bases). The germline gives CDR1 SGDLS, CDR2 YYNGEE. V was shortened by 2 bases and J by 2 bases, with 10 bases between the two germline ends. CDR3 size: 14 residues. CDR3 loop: CASSVGTSQETQYF. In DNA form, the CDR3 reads TGTGCCAGCAGCGTCGGGACTTCACAAGAGACCCAGTACTTC.

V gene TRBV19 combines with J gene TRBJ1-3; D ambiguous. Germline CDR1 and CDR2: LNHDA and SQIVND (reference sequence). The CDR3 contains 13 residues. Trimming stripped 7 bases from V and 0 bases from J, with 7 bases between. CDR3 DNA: TGTGCCAGTATATTTTCCTCTGGAAACACCATATATTTT. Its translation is CASIFSSGNTIYF.

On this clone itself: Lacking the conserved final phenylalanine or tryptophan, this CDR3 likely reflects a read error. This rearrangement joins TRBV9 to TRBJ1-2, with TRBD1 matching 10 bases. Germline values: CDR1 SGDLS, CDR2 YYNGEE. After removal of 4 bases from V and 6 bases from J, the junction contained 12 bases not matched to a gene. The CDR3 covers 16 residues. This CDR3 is CASSPRDRGSPHGYTL. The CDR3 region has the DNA TGTGCCAGCAGCCCCCGGGACAGGGGCAGTCCACATGGCTACACCCTC.

The CDR3 region is CSISGGYGYTF. As DNA, the CDR3 is TGCAGTATATCGGGGGGCTATGGCTACACCTTC. J is TRBJ1-2 and V is TRBV29-1, with D possibly being TRBD1 (5 bases). In germline, CDR1 is SQVTM, CDR2 ANQGSEA. This CDR3 spans 11 amino acids.

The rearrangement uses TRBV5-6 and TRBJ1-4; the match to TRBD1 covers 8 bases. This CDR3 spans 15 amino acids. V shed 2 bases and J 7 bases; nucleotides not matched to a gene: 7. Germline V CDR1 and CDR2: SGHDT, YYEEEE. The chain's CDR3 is CASSFLTGAGEKLFF. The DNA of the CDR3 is TGTGCCAGCAGCTTCCTGACAGGGGCCGGTGAAAAACTGTTTTTT.